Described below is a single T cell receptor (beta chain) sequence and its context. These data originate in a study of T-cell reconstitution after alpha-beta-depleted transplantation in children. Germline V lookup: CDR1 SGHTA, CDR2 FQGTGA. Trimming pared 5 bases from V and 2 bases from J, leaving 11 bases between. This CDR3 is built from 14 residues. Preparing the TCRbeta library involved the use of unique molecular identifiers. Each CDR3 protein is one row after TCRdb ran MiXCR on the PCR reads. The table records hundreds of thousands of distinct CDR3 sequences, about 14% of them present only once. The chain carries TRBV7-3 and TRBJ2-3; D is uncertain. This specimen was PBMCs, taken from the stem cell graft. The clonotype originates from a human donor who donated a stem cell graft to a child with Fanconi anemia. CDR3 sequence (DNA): TGTGCCAGCAGCCCCGACTCCCTCACAGATACGCAGTATTTT. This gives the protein CASSPDSLTDTQYF.